This TCR beta chain appears in the sequencing data of a study of T cell responses to AZD1222 COVID-19 vaccine. Study-wide results and caveats: The sample set comprised mostly white British donors with more females, and clonal diversity was possibly underestimated. Dominant CD4 TCR responses targeted spike regions 160-218 and 743-854.

Data came from immunoSEQ multiplex PCR; TCRdb stores just in-frame clones and leaves some out. This sample has more than 75,000 clones, with over 75% found just once. This clone was counted once. Its antigen is unknown. Looked up from germline, CDR1 is SGHKS and CDR2 is YYEKEE (reference sequence). Losses at the gene ends were 4 bases for V and 5 bases for J; bases not matched to a gene: 6. The CDR3 contains 15 residues. The rearrangement uses TRBV5-5 and TRBJ1-4; 9 bases line up with TRBD1. Sequencing was performed on peripheral blood, taken 28 days after the second AZD1222 dose. The sequence came from an adult who received the AZD1222 COVID-19 vaccine. CDR3 DNA: TGTGCCAGCAGCGGACTCGGGACAGGGAATGAAAAACTGTTTTTT. Its translation: CASSGLGTGNEKLFF.